The sequence of this TCR beta chain was determined in a study of cytomegalovirus exposure and HLA in healthy donors listed by TCRdb under 2017. Broadly, across the study: The 666 repertoires of the first cohort and the 95 to 150 validation repertoires were produced on the same platform, according to a later analysis. The aim of the study was to test whether cataloging public T cell receptors could identify signatures of past pathogen exposure. Besides the first cohort of 500 to 700 subjects, a separate validation cohort made up of over 95 different subjects was used. The study combined high-throughput TCR immunosequencing, statistical association of individual TCRs with disease status, and machine learning to predict cytomegalovirus infection status.

The donors were included in the validation cohort of some 110 subjects, a group kept apart from the 666-subject first cohort. Worth noting for this clone: Its recognized antigen is unknown. No base quality values were provided; no much bigger clone lies one nucleotide off.

What the study reported, not specific to this receptor: A later analysis found that TCRs clustered in the first cohort also tended to co-occur in the roughly 120 validation repertoires, with about 94% of cluster scores above 0. While some public TCRs were present in many individuals, most TCR sequences turned up only very rarely across donors. The classifier was reported to diagnose cytomegalovirus status with high specificity and sensitivity in both the original cohort and the validation cohort. A later analysis lacked HLA typing for the validation cohort, so it scored co-occurrence in that cohort across all 120 or so repertoires. It was suggested by the authors that the approach could potentially be generalized to other disease states and immunological phenotypes. The study gave a list of 150 to 200 TCR beta chains associated with cytomegalovirus. A few of the identified cytomegalovirus-associated TCR beta chains were confirmed in vitro to be specific for cytomegalovirus antigens.

The library was produced with the immunoSEQ multiplex PCR assay. Per the authors' processing: A statistical classification framework was developed to diagnose cytomegalovirus status using the catalog of TCR beta chain sequences. The clones in this table, taken by TCRdb from immuneACCESS, are in-frame only. Not every clone is retained; where verified, under half of the shortfall comes from an unresolved V gene, and the cause of the rest is unknown. The V and J calls and clone size are taken from that table; D and trimming were inferred from the DNA. Here the sample has approximately 110,000 clones; roughly 90% occur a single time. The ten largest clones add up to about 2% of the sample. V is trimmed back by 3 bases and J by 10 bases, and the junction contains 15 bases that no gene match accounts for. The germline V gene gives CDR1 as KGHSH and CDR2 as LQKENI. Including cysteine and phenylalanine, the CDR3 has 16 amino acids. Just CDR3 DNA is preserved here, 48 bases in frame from base 1.

The sequencing sample was made of PBMCs. This receptor was identified in a woman aged 18-29 years in good health and CMV-seronegative. The rearrangement joined TRBV18 to TRBJ1-2; 9 junctional bases match TRBD1. The DNA sequence is as follows: TGTGCCAGCTCACCCAGGACAGGGGCTAGTATTGGGGCCTACACCTTC. Its amino acids are CASSPRTGASIGAYTF.